This T cell receptor (beta chain) was sequenced during a study of T cell repertoires in cytomegalovirus infection. Study context: TCR beta signatures that were public indicated CMV infection and matching HLA type.

Looked up from germline, CDR1 is MGHDK and CDR2 is SYGVNS. This CDR3 is built from 14 residues. Trimming removed 6 bases at V and 3 bases at J, with 14 bases between. TCRdb called the reads again in MiXCR, with one record for every CDR3 protein. The sample contains around 170,000 distinct CDR3 sequences, 13% to 15% of which appear only once. This receptor was taken from a human donor in good health (CMV status not recorded). Some clones in this sample may be carry-over from other donors' samples. Material for sequencing was PBMCs. The genes are TRBV25-1 and TRBJ1-1; a possible D gene is TRBD1 (6 bases). The CDR3 region has the DNA TGTGCCAGCAGAACAGGGTCCTTTGACACTGAAGCTTTCTTT. Protein product: CASRTGSFDTEAFF.